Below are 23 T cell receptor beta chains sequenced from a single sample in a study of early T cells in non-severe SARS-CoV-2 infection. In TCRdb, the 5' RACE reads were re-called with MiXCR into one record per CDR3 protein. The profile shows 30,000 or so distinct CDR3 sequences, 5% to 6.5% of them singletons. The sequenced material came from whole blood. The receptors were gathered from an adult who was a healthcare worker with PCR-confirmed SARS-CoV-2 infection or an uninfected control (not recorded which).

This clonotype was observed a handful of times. DNA of the CDR3: TGTGCCAGCGCGGAGACAGGGGGCGATGAAAAACTGTTTTTT. This gives the protein CASAETGGDEKLFF. This chain connects TRBV2 to TRBJ1-4; 10 positions agree with TRBD1. The V and J ends lost 8 bases and 6 bases, in that order; junction bases with no gene match: 6. CDR3 size: 14 residues. Germline lookup yields CDR1 SNHLY and CDR2 FYNNEI.

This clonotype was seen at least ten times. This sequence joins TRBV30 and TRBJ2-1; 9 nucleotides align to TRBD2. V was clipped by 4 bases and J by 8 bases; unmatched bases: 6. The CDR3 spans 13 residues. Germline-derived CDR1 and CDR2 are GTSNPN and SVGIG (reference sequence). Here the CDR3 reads CAWKRGAGDEQFF. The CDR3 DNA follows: TGTGCCTGGAAGCGGGGGGCGGGAGATGAGCAGTTCTTC.

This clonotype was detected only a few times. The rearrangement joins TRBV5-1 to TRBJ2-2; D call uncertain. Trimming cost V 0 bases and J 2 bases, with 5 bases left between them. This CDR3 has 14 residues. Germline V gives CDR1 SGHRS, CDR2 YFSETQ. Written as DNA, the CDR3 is TGCGCCAGCAGCTTGGAGGGAAACACCGGGGAGCTGTTTTTT. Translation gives CASSLEGNTGELFF. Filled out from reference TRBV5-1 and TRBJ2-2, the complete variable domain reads KAGVTQTPRYLIKTRGQQVTLSCSPISGHRSVSWYQQTPGQGLQFLFEYFSETQRNKGNFPGRFSGRQFSNSRSEMNVSTLELGDSALYLCASSLEGNTGELFFGEGSRLTVL.

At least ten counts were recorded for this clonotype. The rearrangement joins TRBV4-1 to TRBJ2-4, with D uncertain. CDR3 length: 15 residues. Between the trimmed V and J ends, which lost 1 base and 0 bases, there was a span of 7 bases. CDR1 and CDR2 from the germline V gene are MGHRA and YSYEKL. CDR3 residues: CASSQGPIAKNIQYF. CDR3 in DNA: TGCGCCAGCAGCCAAGGTCCCATAGCCAAAAACATTCAGTACTTC.

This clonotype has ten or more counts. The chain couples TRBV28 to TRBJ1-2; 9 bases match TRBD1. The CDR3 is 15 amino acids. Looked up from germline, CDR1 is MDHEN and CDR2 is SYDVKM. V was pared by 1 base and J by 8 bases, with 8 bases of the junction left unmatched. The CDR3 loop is CASSLSGQGWRGYTF. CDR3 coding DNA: TGTGCCAGCAGTTTATCGGGACAGGGATGGAGGGGCTACACCTTC.

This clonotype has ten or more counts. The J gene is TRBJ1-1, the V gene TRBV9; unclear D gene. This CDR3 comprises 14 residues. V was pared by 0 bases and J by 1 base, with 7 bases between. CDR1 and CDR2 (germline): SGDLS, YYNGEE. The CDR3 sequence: CASSVVGENTEAFF. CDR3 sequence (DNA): TGTGCCAGCAGCGTAGTTGGTGAGAACACTGAAGCTTTCTTT.

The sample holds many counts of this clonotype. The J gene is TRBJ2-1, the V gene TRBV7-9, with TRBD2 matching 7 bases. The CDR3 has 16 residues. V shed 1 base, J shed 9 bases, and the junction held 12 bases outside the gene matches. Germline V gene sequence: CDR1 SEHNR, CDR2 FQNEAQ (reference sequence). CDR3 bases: TGTGCCAGCAGCTTAGGAGCGGGACTGGGGAATAGTGAGCAGTTCTTC. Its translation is CASSLGAGLGNSEQFF. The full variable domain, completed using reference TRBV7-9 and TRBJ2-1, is DTGVSQNPRHKITKRGQNVTFRCDPISEHNRLYWYRQTLGQGPEFLTYFQNEAQLEKSRLLSDRFSAERPKGSFSTLEIQRTEQGDSAMYLCASSLGAGLGNSEQFFGPGTRLTVL.

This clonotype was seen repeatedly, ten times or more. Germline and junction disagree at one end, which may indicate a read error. CDR3 in DNA: TGCAGTGCCAGAGGGGGTAAGGGAGAACTGTTTTTT. Amino acid sequence: CSARGGKGELFF. V is TRBV20-1 and J is TRBJ1-4; possibly TRBD1 for D (6 bases). CDR1 DFQATT and CDR2 SNEGSKA come from the germline V gene (reference sequence). The CDR3 has 12 residues.

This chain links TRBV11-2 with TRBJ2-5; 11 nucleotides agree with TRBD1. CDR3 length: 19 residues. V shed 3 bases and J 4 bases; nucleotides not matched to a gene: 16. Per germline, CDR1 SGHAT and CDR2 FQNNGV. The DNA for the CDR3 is TGTGCCAGCAGCTTGAAGCCGGGAGGCGGACAGGGGGCTTCAGAGACCCAGTACTTC. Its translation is CASSLKPGGGQGASETQYF.

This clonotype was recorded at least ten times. CDR3 bases: TGTGCCAGCAGCGGGACGGCATACGAGCAGTACTTC. Amino acids: CASSGTAYEQYF. The chain has TRBV6-6 and TRBJ2-7, with D possibly being TRBD1 or TRBD2 (5 bases each). The V gene's germline CDR1 is MNHNY and CDR2 SVGAGI (reference sequence). The V gene lost 6 bases and the J gene lost 4 bases, with 10 bases spanning the gap. The CDR3 contains 12 residues.

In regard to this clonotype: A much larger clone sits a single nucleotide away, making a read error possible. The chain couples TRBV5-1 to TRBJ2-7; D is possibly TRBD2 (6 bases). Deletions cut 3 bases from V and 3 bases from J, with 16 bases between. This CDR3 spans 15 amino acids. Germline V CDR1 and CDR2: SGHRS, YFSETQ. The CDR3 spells CASSSPAGTDYEQYF. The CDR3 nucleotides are TGCGCCAGCAGCTCCCCCGCGGGGACCGACTACGAGCAGTACTTC.

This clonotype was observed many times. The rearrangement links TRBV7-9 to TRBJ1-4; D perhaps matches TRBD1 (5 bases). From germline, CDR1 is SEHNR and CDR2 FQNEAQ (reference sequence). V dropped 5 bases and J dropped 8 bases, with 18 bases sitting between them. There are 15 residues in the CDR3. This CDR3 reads CASSLSGGGNEKLFF. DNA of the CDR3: TGTGCCAGCAGCCTTTCGGGGGGAGGAAACGAAAAACTGTTTTTT.

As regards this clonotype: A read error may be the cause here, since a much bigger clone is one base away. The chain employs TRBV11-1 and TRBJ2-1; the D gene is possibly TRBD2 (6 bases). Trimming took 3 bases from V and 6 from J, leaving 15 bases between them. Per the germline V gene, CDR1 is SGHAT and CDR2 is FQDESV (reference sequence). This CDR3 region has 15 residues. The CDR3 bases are TGTGCCAGCAGCTTCCAGCGGGCCACCTGCAATGAGCAGTTCTTC. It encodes CASSFQRATCNEQFF.

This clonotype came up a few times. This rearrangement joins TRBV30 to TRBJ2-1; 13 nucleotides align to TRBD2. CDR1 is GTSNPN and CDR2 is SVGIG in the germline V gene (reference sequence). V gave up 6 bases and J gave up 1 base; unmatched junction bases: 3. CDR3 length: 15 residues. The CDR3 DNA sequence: TGTGCCTGCTCACTAGCGGGAGGGTCCTACAATGAGCAGTTCTTC. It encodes CACSLAGGSYNEQFF.

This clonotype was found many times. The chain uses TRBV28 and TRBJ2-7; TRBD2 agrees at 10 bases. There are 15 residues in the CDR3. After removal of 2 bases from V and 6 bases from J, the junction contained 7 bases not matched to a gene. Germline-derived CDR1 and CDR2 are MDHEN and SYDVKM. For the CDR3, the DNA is TGTGCCAGCAGTTTAACGGCTAGCGGGAGACTCGAGCAGTACTTC. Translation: CASSLTASGRLEQYF.

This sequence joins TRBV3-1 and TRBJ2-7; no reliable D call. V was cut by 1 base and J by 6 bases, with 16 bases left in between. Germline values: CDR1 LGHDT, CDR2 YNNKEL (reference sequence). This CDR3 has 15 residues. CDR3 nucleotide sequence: TGTGCCAGCAGCCAAGGGTCAACCATACGGAGCGAGCAGTACTTC. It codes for CASSQGSTIRSEQYF.

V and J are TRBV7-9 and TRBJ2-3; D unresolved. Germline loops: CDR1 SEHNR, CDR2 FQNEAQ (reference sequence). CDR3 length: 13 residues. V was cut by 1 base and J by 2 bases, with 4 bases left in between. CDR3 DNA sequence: TGTGCCAGCAGCTTAGACTACACAGATACGCAGTATTTT. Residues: CASSLDYTDTQYF.

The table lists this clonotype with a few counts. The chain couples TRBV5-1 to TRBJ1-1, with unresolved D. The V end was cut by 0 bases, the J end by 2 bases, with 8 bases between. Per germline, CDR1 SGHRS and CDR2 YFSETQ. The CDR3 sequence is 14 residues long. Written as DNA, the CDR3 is TGCGCCAGCAGCTTGGCAAGGTCAAACACTGAAGCTTTCTTT. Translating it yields CASSLARSNTEAFF.

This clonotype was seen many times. DNA for the CDR3: TGTGCCAGCAGCTCAGACCCCGGGTGGAATTCACCCCTCCACTTT. It translates to CASSSDPGWNSPLHF. The genes are TRBV6-2 or TRBV6-3 and TRBJ1-6; D uncertain. The V gene lost 6 bases and the J gene lost 7 bases, with 16 bases spanning the gap. The CDR3 extends over 15 amino acids. Germline V gene data show CDR1 as MNHEY and CDR2 as SVGEGT.

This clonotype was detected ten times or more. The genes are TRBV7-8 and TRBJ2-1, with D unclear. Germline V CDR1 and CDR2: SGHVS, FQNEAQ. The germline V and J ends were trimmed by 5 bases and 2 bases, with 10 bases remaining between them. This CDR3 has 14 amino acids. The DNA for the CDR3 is TGTGCCAGCAGCCCGGTGTTTACCTACAATGAGCAGTTCTTC. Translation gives CASSPVFTYNEQFF. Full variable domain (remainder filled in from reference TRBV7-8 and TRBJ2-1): GAGVSQSPRYKVAKRGQDVALRCDPISGHVSLFWYQQALGQGPEFLTYFQNEAQLDKSGLPSDRFFAERPEGSVSTLKIQRTQQEDSAVYLCASSPVFTYNEQFFGPGTRLTVL.

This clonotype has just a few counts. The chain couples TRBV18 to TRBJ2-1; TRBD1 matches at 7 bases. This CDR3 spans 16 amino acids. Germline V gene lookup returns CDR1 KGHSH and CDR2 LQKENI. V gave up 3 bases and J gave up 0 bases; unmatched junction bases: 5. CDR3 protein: CASSPTTGVSYNEQFF. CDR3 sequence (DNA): TGTGCCAGCTCACCTACCACAGGGGTCTCCTACAATGAGCAGTTCTTC.

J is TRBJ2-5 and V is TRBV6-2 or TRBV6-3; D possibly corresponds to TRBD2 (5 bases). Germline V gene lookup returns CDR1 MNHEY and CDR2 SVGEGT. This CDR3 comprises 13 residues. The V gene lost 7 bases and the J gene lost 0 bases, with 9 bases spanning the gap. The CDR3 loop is CASTGNYQETQYF. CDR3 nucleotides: TGTGCCAGCACGGGGAACTACCAAGAGACCCAGTACTTC.

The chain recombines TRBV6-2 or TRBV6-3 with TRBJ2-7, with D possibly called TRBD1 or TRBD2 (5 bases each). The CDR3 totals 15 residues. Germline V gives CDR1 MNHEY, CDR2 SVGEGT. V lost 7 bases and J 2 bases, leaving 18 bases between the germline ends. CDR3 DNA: TGTGCCAGCACCGACGGGGCTGGTAGCGCCTACGAGCAGTACTTC. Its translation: CASTDGAGSAYEQYF.